This T cell receptor (beta chain) was recorded in a study of OX40 agonist ivuxolimab in advanced cancers. Study information: Subjects had a mean age of about 60 years, with a range of about 23 to 79; just over 80% were male. Study observations and caveats: Compared with others, partial responders at 0.1-3.0 mg/kg displayed clonal expansion among the lowest. In general, CD8+ T cells held more expanded clones than CD4+ did, on average.

Profiled with immunoSEQ multiplex PCR; TCRdb holds only in-frame clones, not every one. This sample has more than 60,000 clones, with around 87% found just once. As to this clone: Its specificity is unknown.

This clonotype was obtained from an adult with an advanced solid tumor such as melanoma, head and neck, liver or kidney cancer. Sequences were derived from CD4+ or CD8+ T cells sorted from blood, sampled in a trial of the OX40 agonist ivuxolimab.

CDR3 in DNA: TGTGCCAGCAGTGAAGTTCAGCAGACTAATGAAAAACTGTTTTTT. Encoded protein: CASSEVQQTNEKLFF. J is TRBJ1-4 and V is TRBV2; no firm D call. The germline V gene has CDR1 SNHLY and CDR2 FYNNEI. V dropped 1 base and J dropped 2 bases, with 8 bases sitting between them. This CDR3 contains 15 residues.